This is a list of T cell receptor beta chains from one sample in a study of tumor T cells in aggressive B-cell lymphoma. Method: immunoSEQ multiplex PCR; TCRdb's copy keeps in-frame clones and lacks some. The repertoire holds roughly 3,000 clones, with around 86% as singletons. Material for sequencing was tumor tissue. The source is an adult with diffuse large B cell lymphoma. CDR3s include the opening cysteine and the closing phenylalanine or tryptophan. The D gene is left open where the match is weak. Clone size is shown for a subset of rows, as once, few, many or a class of expanded clone.

- | - | TRBJ2-7 | TRBV7-3 | TGTGCCAGCAGCTTATTTCAGGGCTCCTACGAGCAGTACTTC | CASSLFQGSYEQYF
- | - | TRBJ1-2 | TRBV30 | TGTGCCTGGAGCGTAACAGCTAACTATGGCTACACCTTC | CAWSVTANYGYTF
- | - | TRBJ1-2 | TRBV6-6 | TGTGCCAGCAGTTCTATCCAGGGGAATGGCTACACCTTC | CASSSIQGNGYTF
- | TRBD1 | TRBJ1-2 | TRBV6-5 | TGTGCCAGCAGTCGGGACAGGGGGTTTGGCTACACCTTC | CASSRDRGFGYTF
- | TRBD1 | TRBJ1-1 | TRBV19 | TGTGCCAGTAGTATAGACTGGACAGGGGACACTGAAGCTTTCTTT | CASSIDWTGDTEAFF
few | - | TRBJ2-3 | TRBV7-9 | TGTGCCAGCAGCTTAGGGACAGTGGGGGCTGCAGATACGCAGTATTTT | CASSLGTVGAADTQYF
- | - | TRBJ1-6 | TRBV2 | TGTGCCAGCATAGGGGGAACTTATAATTCACCCCTCCACTTT | CASIGGTYNSPLHF
few | - | TRBJ1-2 | TRBV2 | TGTGCCAGCAGTGAGGGCAGTTTCAATGGCTACACCTTC | CASSEGSFNGYTF
- | TRBD1 | TRBJ1-1 | TRBV5-1 | TGCGCCAGCAGCTTATCCACAGGGGGCACTGAAGCTTTCTTT | CASSLSTGGTEAFF
- | TRBD1 | TRBJ1-5 | TRBV7-9 | TGTGCCAGCAGCTCGGCCGGGACAGGGGTTCAGCCCCAGCATTTT | CASSSAGTGVQPQHF
once | - | TRBJ1-1 | TRBV5-6 | TGTGCCAGCAGCTTGGTATTGGGGCAACCTGGGACTGAAGCTTTCTTT | CASSLVLGQPGTEAFF
- | - | TRBJ1-5 | TRBV28 | TGTGCCAGCAGTTTTGAGGGGGGGCGCGGTCAGCCCCAGCATTTT | CASSFEGGRGQPQHF
- | - | TRBJ1-1 | TRBV28 | TGTGCCAGCAGTGTTGGGGAAGGACAGCCACTTTCGAACACTGAAGCTTTCTTT | CASSVGEGQPLSNTEAFF
- | - | TRBJ1-2 | TRBV6-5 | TGTGCCAGCAGTTACTCGAATCAGGGCGGCTACACCTTC | CASSYSNQGGYTF
- | - | TRBJ1-4 | TRBV7-9 | TGTCCCAGCATCGACGGGGGGACGAGGGATGAAAAACTGTTTTTT | CPSIDGGTRDEKLFF
- | - | TRBJ2-1 | TRBV30 | TGTGCCTGGAGTGTAGGTGGAGCGCAGTTCTTC | CAWSVGGAQFF
- | - | TRBJ1-2 | TRBV30 | TGTGCCTGGAGTATAGGACAAGCTAACTATGGCTACACCTTC | CAWSIGQANYGYTF
- | - | TRBJ1-4 | TRBV6-1 | TGTGCCAGCAGCGCCGGGAGGGACCGTGAAAAACTGTTTTTT | CASSAGRDREKLFF
- | - | TRBJ1-4 | TRBV29-1 | TGCAGCGTTTCCTTACAGGGTTGGAAAAAACTGTTTTTT | CSVSLQGWKKLFF
- | - | TRBJ1-4 | TRBV27 | TGTGCCAGCAAATCCATCGGTGAAAAACTGTTTTTT | CASKSIGEKLFF
- | - | TRBJ2-5 | TRBV5-5 | TGTGCCAGCAGCTTGGGGATTACGGGGCAAGAGACCCAGTACTTC | CASSLGITGQETQYF
- | - | TRBJ2-1 | TRBV28 | TGTGCCAGCAGTTTATCTTCACAGGGCTACTACAATGAGCAGTTCTTC | CASSLSSQGYYNEQFF
few | TRBD2 | TRBJ2-7 | TRBV6-5 | TGTGCCAGCAGTTCATTTAGCGGGGGGGGACTTTTGGAGCAGTACTTC | CASSSFSGGGLLEQYF
- | TRBD1 | TRBJ1-2 | TRBV9 | TGTGCCAGCAGCGTAGAAGACAGGGTTGGCTACACCTTC | CASSVEDRVGYTF
- | - | TRBJ1-2 | TRBV7-9 | TGTGCCAGCAGCTTAGACGGACAGAACTATGGCTACACCTTC | CASSLDGQNYGYTF
- | - | TRBJ1-2 | TRBV6-5 | TGTGCCAGCAGTTACTCCATGACATCGCCTGGCTACACCTTC | CASSYSMTSPGYTF
- | - | TRBJ2-3 | TRBV11-3 | TGTGCCAGCAGCTCTCGCGGAGGGGCGGATACGCAGTATTTT | CASSSRGGADTQYF
- | - | TRBJ2-1 | TRBV5-1 | TGCGCCAGCAGCCCTTGGGGCGGGGCGGGGTACAATGAGCAGTTCTTC | CASSPWGGAGYNEQFF
- | - | TRBJ2-6 | TRBV5-1 | TGCGCCAGCAGCTCGTCGGCTGGGGCCAACGTCCTGACTTTC | CASSSSAGANVLTF
few | - | TRBJ1-4 | TRBV7-9 | TGTGCCAGCAACAGCAGGGAGGAGGCTAATGAAAAACTGTTTTTT | CASNSREEANEKLFF
- | - | TRBJ2-7 | TRBV6-1 | TGTGCCAGCAGTGTTGGTCAGGGGATCTACGAGCAGTACTTC | CASSVGQGIYEQYF
- | - | TRBJ1-1 | TRBV5-4 | TGTGCCAGCAGCTTGAGCCGGGGTGCAAACACTGAAGCTTTCTTT | CASSLSRGANTEAFF
- | - | TRBJ1-2 | TRBV4-3 | TGCGCCAGCAGCCAAGGGAGGAGTATTAACTATGGCTACACCTTC | CASSQGRSINYGYTF
- | - | TRBJ2-1 | TRBV7-9 | TGTGCCAGCAGCCGCCATAGCGTGCTATTCTTC | CASSRHSVLFF
- | - | TRBJ2-1 | TRBV27 | TGTACCAGCACTGGGGCTTACAATGAGCAGTTCTTC | CTSTGAYNEQFF
- | - | TRBJ1-5 | TRBV19 | TGTGCCAGTAGTTGGAGGGAAGGTCAGCCCCAGCATTTT | CASSWREGQPQHF
- | TRBD2 | TRBJ2-3 | TRBV7-3 | TGTGCCAGCAGCTCCTCGGGACTACCCACAGATACGCAGTATTTT | CASSSSGLPTDTQYF
- | - | TRBJ1-2 | TRBV4-3 | TGCGCCAGCAGCCCCTACCAGGGGTATGGCTACACCTTC | CASSPYQGYGYTF
few | - | TRBJ2-1 | TRBV27 | TGTGCCAGCAAGTGGGCTGGGGCAGTTGAGCAGTTCTTC | CASKWAGAVEQFF
- | - | TRBJ2-1 | TRBV20-1 | TGCAGTGCTGCGCCAAATAATGAGCAGTTCTTC | CSAAPNNEQFF
- | - | TRBJ2-3 | TRBV7-8 | TGTGCCAGCAGCTTAGGTGGGGGGTACACAGATACGCAGTATTTT | CASSLGGGYTDTQYF
- | TRBD2 | TRBJ2-3 | TRBV9 | TGTGCCAGCAGCGTAGGAAGCGGGGGAGCAGATACGCAGTATTTT | CASSVGSGGADTQYF
- | - | TRBJ1-1 | TRBV9 | TGTGCCAGCAGCCCCGGACAGCAAACGGGAGCTTTCTTT | CASSPGQQTGAFF
once | - | TRBJ2-1 | TRBV29-1 | TGCAGCGCCTCAGGGGGGTTCGGTGGCTACAATGAGCAGTTCTTC | CSASGGFGGYNEQFF
- | - | TRBJ1-2 | TRBV2 | TGTGCCAGCACCAGGAAAGGAACTAACTATGGCTACACCTTC | CASTRKGTNYGYTF
- | TRBD1 | TRBJ2-7 | TRBV5-1 | TGCGCCAGCAGTTCCGGACAGGGAAAAGGGGAGCAGTACTTC | CASSSGQGKGEQYF
- | TRBD1 | TRBJ1-2 | TRBV9 | TGTGCCAGCAGCACTCCGGGACAGGGGGCGGCTGGCTACACCTTC | CASSTPGQGAAGYTF
- | - | TRBJ2-7 | TRBV13 | TGTGCCAGCAGCTTAGGACTTGACGGGACAACCTTC | CASSLGLDGTTF
- | TRBD2 | TRBJ2-1 | TRBV9 | TGTGCCAGCAGCGTAGTTAGCGGGAGTGAGAATGAGCAGTTCTTC | CASSVVSGSENEQFF
- | - | TRBJ1-2 | TRBV19 | TGTGTCAGTAGTATAGGGGGAGGGCCTAACTATGGCTACACCTTC | CVSSIGGGPNYGYTF
- | - | TRBJ1-4 | TRBV18 | TGTGCCAGCTCAGGGGCAGATAATGAAAAACTGTTTTTT | CASSGADNEKLFF
- | - | TRBJ2-5 | TRBV4-3 | TGCGCCAGCAGCCAAGATGTAGCAGGGGCATCCGAGACCCAGTACTTC | CASSQDVAGASETQYF
- | TRBD1 | TRBJ2-7 | TRBV10-3 | TGTGCCACCTACAGGGGAATCGGTCCCTTCGAGCAGTACTTC | CATYRGIGPFEQYF
- | - | TRBJ2-3 | TRBV6-1 | TGTGCCAGCAGTGACAGGGGATTCACAGATACGCAGTATTTT | CASSDRGFTDTQYF
- | TRBD1 | TRBJ1-1 | TRBV19 | TGTGCCAGCCGGGACAGGGGTGTCACTGAAGCTTTCTTT | CASRDRGVTEAFF
once | - | TRBJ1-4 | TRBV9 | TGTGCCAGCAGCGTAGGAGCGTTCGATGAAAAACTGTTTTTT | CASSVGAFDEKLFF
once | TRBD1 | TRBJ2-7 | TRBV14 | TGTGCCAGCAGCCGCTCTCCGGGACAGGGGGCCGTTCCGCACTTC | CASSRSPGQGAVPHF